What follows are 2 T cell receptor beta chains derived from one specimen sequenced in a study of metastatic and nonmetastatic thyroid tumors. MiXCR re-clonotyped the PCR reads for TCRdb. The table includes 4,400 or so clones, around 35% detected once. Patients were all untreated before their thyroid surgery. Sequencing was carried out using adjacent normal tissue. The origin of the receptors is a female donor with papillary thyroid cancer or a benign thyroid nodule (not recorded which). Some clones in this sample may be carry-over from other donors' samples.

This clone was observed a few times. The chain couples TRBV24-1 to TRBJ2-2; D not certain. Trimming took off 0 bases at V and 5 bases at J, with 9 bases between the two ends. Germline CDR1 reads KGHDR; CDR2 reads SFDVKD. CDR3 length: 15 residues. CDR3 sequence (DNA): TGTGCCACCAGTGATTTGTTGTTGGGGACCGGGGAGCTGTTTTTT. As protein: CATSDLLLGTGELFF.

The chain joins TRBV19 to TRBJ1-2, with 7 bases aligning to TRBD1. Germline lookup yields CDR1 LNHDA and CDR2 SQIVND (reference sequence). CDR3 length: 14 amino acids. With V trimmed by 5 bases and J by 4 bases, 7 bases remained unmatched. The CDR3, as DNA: TGTGCCAGTAGTCGACAGGGTGAGGGCTATGGCTACACCTTC. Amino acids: CASSRQGEGYGYTF.